The 9 T cell receptor beta chains listed next were all sequenced from one sample in a study of response to subunit inactivated influenza vaccine. TCRdb re-analysed the RT-PCR reads in MiXCR, keeping a single row per CDR3 protein. This table holds 700,000 to 800,000 distinct CDR3 sequences, less than 20% found once. The starting material was PBMCs from blood, obtained about 5 days after vaccination. The receptor source for this set is a man over 45 who received an inactivated influenza vaccine.

The J gene is TRBJ2-2, the V gene TRBV15, with 9 positions matching TRBD1. The CDR3 loop spans 13 amino acids. After removal of 11 bases from V and 4 bases from J, the junction contained 5 bases not matched to a gene. Germline CDR1 LNHNV, CDR2 YYDKDF (reference sequence). CDR3: CAAGTGITGELFF. The CDR3 bases are TGTGCCGCCGGGACAGGGATCACCGGGGAGCTGTTTTTT.

This clonotype was observed at least ten times. V is TRBV12-3 or TRBV12-4 and J is TRBJ1-5; D gene uncertain. This CDR3 spans 15 amino acids. The V and J ends lost 3 bases and 0 bases respectively, with 9 bases between them. CDR3 sequence (DNA): TGTGCCAGCAGTTTTAGCAGCAATAGCAATCAGCCCCAGCATTTT. As protein: CASSFSSNSNQPQHF.

The chain couples TRBV5-1 to TRBJ2-3; the D call may be TRBD1 or TRBD2 (6 bases each). V shed 1 base and J shed 4 bases, with 28 bases lying between them. From germline, CDR1 is SGHRS and CDR2 YFSETQ. The CDR3 has 20 residues. The CDR3, as DNA: TGCGCCAGCAGCTTGATGTACGGGGCCCGGGTCGACGGGGGCTCAGATACGCAGTATTTT. It specifies CASSLMYGARVDGGSDTQYF.

This clonotype was recorded at least ten times. The V gene is TRBV12-3 or TRBV12-4, the J gene TRBJ1-5, with D unresolved. The germline V and J ends were trimmed by 1 base and 1 base, with 5 bases remaining between them. The CDR3 has 14 residues. The CDR3 bases are TGTGCCAGCAGTTTAGACCCAAGCAATCAGCCCCAGCATTTT. Its translation: CASSLDPSNQPQHF.

The CDR3 DNA follows: TGTGCCAGCAGCTTGATGGAGGGGGTGGCAGATACGCAGTATTTT. Its translation: CASSLMEGVADTQYF. The V and J genes are TRBV5-4 and TRBJ2-3; D could derive from TRBD1 or TRBD2 (6 bases each). V shed 1 base and J shed 4 bases, with 13 bases lying between them. The CDR3 extends over 15 amino acids. Germline CDR1 reads SGHNT; CDR2 reads YYREEE (reference sequence).

The chain couples TRBV30 to TRBJ2-3; 8 nucleotides match TRBD1. With 2 bases clipped from V and 3 bases from J, the junction kept 4 bases outside the gene matches. The germline CDR1 and CDR2 sequences are GTSNPN and SVGIG (reference sequence). CDR3 size: 14 residues. The CDR3 loop is CAWSQGAGTDTQYF. The DNA of the CDR3 is TGTGCCTGGAGTCAGGGGGCAGGAACAGATACGCAGTATTTT.

The chain uses TRBV20-1 and TRBJ2-5; TRBD1 agrees at 9 bases. The V segment lost 5 bases and the J segment 5 bases; nucleotides outside the gene matches: 12. Per the germline V gene, CDR1 is DFQATT and CDR2 is SNEGSKA (reference sequence). This CDR3 spans 15 amino acids. The CDR3 region is CSAPPVGQGSETQYF. The CDR3 nucleotides read TGCAGTGCTCCCCCCGTGGGACAGGGTAGTGAGACCCAGTACTTC.

In this sample, this clonotype turned up a few times. In DNA form, the CDR3 reads TGTGCCAGCAGCTTATGGGGGGATTCTGGGGCCAACGTCCTGACTTTC. Protein: CASSLWGDSGANVLTF. The V and J genes are TRBV7-9 and TRBJ2-6; a weak D match, TRBD2 (6 bases). CDR1 is SEHNR, CDR2 FQNEAQ, per germline (reference sequence). The CDR3 loop spans 16 amino acids. V lost 2 bases and J 1 base, leaving 9 bases between the germline ends.

The gene calls are TRBV5-1 and TRBJ2-7; 10 bases are shared with TRBD1. Per the germline V gene, CDR1 is SGHRS and CDR2 is YFSETQ. CDR3 length: 15 amino acids. The V gene end was trimmed by 5 bases and the J gene end by 5 bases; junction bases not matched to a gene: 10. The CDR3 spells CASSYPGQGSDEQYF. Written as DNA, the CDR3 is TGCGCCAGCAGTTATCCGGGACAGGGGTCTGACGAGCAGTACTTC.